The 30 T cell receptor beta chains in this list originate from one sample, sequenced in a study of PD-1 blockade in classical Hodgkin lymphoma. Every patient had relapsed following autologous stem cell transplantation, and cohorts differed in brentuximab vedotin exposure. Assay: immunoSEQ multiplex PCR; the TCRdb copy retains only in-frame clones and omits some. Among approximately 41,000 clones listed, just under 80% were seen once. Here the sequenced sample was peripheral blood mononuclear cells (PBMCs), taken at baseline. These receptors all come from a human donor with classical Hodgkin lymphoma.

This clone was observed once. The chain links TRBV27 to TRBJ2-2; TRBD1 is a possible D gene (7 bases). Germline values: CDR1 MNHEY, CDR2 SMNVEV (reference sequence). The CDR3 is 17 amino acids. The ends were cut back, 6 bases at V and 6 bases at J, with 23 bases in the middle. DNA of the CDR3: TGTGCCAGCAGAAAAGGGGTGCAGGGGGGTGAGGCCGGGGAGCTGTTTTTT. Amino acid sequence: CASRKGVQGGEAGELFF.

This rearrangement joins TRBV4-3 to TRBJ1-5; D is undetermined. V was cut by 1 base and J by 7 bases, with 8 bases left in between. The CDR3 consists of 13 residues. Germline-derived CDR1 and CDR2 are LGHNA and YSLEER. Here the CDR3 DNA reads TGCGCCAGCAGCCAAGGCCGGAACCAGCCCCAGCATTTT. Amino acids: CASSQGRNQPQHF.

The chain links TRBV21-1 to TRBJ1-2. TRBV21-1 is annotated as a pseudogene. The CDR3 has 12 amino acids. For the CDR3, the DNA is TGTGCCAGCAGCAAAGAGGGGGGGGGCTACACCTTC. It yields the protein CASSKEGGGYTF.

The chain uses TRBV30 and TRBJ1-3; D is undetermined. Per germline, CDR1 GTSNPN and CDR2 SVGIG (reference sequence). The length of the CDR3 is 13 residues. Trimming shortened V by 1 base and J by 1 base, and 5 bases separated the two germline ends. The CDR3 protein is CAWSGTSGNTIYF. The CDR3, as DNA: TGTGCCTGGAGTGGGACGTCTGGAAACACCATATATTTT.

The V and J genes are TRBV4-3 and TRBJ2-2; 9 bases are a match to TRBD1. The CDR3 has 16 residues. Germline CDR1 and CDR2: LGHNA and YSLEER. After removal of 4 bases from V and 3 bases from J, the junction contained 6 bases not matched to a gene. The CDR3 region has the DNA TGCGCCAGCAGCCCAGGGACAGGGTGGGACACCGGGGAGCTGTTTTTT. The encoded protein is CASSPGTGWDTGELFF.

The J gene is TRBJ2-2, the V gene TRBV10-3; D not resolved. The CDR3 sequence is 14 residues long. CDR1 and CDR2 from the germline V gene are ENHRY and SYGVKD. The germline V and J ends were trimmed by 10 bases and 6 bases, with 18 bases remaining between them. The CDR3 nucleotides read TGTGCCACCGCATGGAACCTTTGGGCCGGGGAGCTGTTTTTT. Translated, it gives CATAWNLWAGELFF.

In this sample, this clone turned up a few times. This rearrangement joins TRBV7-8 to TRBJ2-6; D is uncertain. The CDR3 loop spans 13 amino acids. V was trimmed by 0 bases and J by 3 bases, leaving 0 bases between them. Germline V gene data show CDR1 as SGHVS and CDR2 as FQNEAQ. The CDR3 loop is CASSLAGANVLTF. Here the CDR3 DNA reads TGTGCCAGCAGCTTAGCTGGGGCCAACGTCCTGACTTTC.

This chain links TRBV19 with TRBJ2-3; 8 bases agree with TRBD2. Germline V gives CDR1 LNHDA, CDR2 SQIVND (reference sequence). The CDR3 consists of 15 residues. V lost 4 bases, J lost 3 bases, and 6 bases stayed unmatched. CDR3 nucleotides: TGTGCCAGTAGTACCACTAGCGGAGAGACAGATACGCAGTATTTT. Its protein product is CASSTTSGETDTQYF.

The chain carries TRBV29-1 and TRBJ2-5; D not resolved. The V gene lost 0 bases and the J gene lost 5 bases, with 16 bases spanning the gap. The CDR3 contains 15 residues. The V gene's germline CDR1 is SQVTM and CDR2 ANQGSEA. The CDR3 loop reads CSVEEVGRPGETQYF. CDR3 DNA: TGCAGCGTTGAAGAGGTTGGACGACCGGGCGAGACCCAGTACTTC.

This clone was observed a single time. J is TRBJ2-7 and V is TRBV19; D possibly uses TRBD1 or TRBD2 (7 bases each). The length of the CDR3 is 14 residues. CDR1 LNHDA and CDR2 SQIVND come from the germline V gene (reference sequence). With 3 bases removed from V and 7 bases from J, the gap between germline ends came to 16 bases. As DNA, the CDR3 is TGTGCCAGTAGTATGAGGGAGGGGGCCGGAGAGCAGTACTTC. This sequence encodes CASSMREGAGEQYF.

The gene calls are TRBV7-9 and TRBJ2-2, with D uncertain. The V and J ends lost 5 bases and 0 bases respectively, with 10 bases between them. Germline CDR1 and CDR2: SEHNR and FQNEAQ (reference sequence). The CDR3 spans 15 residues. This CDR3 is CASSNRRANTGELFF. In nucleotides, the CDR3 is TGTGCCAGCAGCAACCGACGGGCGAACACCGGGGAGCTGTTTTTT.

J is TRBJ2-7 and V is TRBV11-3, with TRBD1 matching over 8 bases. Germline V gene data show CDR1 as SGHNT and CDR2 as YENEEA. V trimming: 1 base; J trimming: 5 bases; junction bases outside the gene matches: 1. CDR3 length equals 13 residues. The chain's CDR3 is CASSLARGHEQYF. The CDR3 bases are TGTGCCAGCAGCTTAGCCAGGGGGCACGAGCAGTACTTC.

The genes are TRBV25-1 and TRBJ2-2; perhaps TRBD2 as D (6 bases). CDR1 is MGHDK, CDR2 SYGVNS, per germline. CDR3 length equals 14 residues. V lost 2 bases and J 6 bases, leaving 10 bases between the germline ends. Here the CDR3 reads CASSEGGDPGELFF. For the CDR3, the DNA is TGTGCCAGCAGTGAAGGCGGGGACCCCGGGGAGCTGTTTTTT.

The V and J genes are TRBV4-2 and TRBJ1-5; 9 bases agree with TRBD1. In germline, CDR1 is LGHNA, CDR2 YNFKEQ. The CDR3 is made up of 14 amino acids. J lost 7 bases, V lost 4 bases, and 5 bases had no gene match. In nucleotides, the CDR3 is TGTGCCAGCAGCCTGGACAGGGGTTACCAGCCCCAGCATTTT. Translating it yields CASSLDRGYQPQHF.

The chain joins TRBV5-1 to TRBJ2-1, with 9 positions matching TRBD2. Germline lookup yields CDR1 SGHRS and CDR2 YFSETQ. Losses at the gene ends were 4 bases for V and 7 bases for J; bases not matched to a gene: 6. This CDR3 is 14 amino acids long. CDR3 sequence (DNA): TGCGCCAGCAGCCCCACGGCGGGGGGGAATGAGCAGTTCTTC. It encodes CASSPTAGGNEQFF.

The V and J genes are TRBV18 and TRBJ2-2; no clear D. V was shortened by 1 base and J by 0 bases, with 6 bases between the two germline ends. The CDR3 extends over 15 amino acids. Germline V gives CDR1 KGHSH, CDR2 LQKENI. DNA of the CDR3: TGTGCCAGCTCACCACAGGGAACGAACACCGGGGAGCTGTTTTTT. Protein product: CASSPQGTNTGELFF.

In this sample, this clone turned up a few times. V usage is TRBV29-1 and J usage is TRBJ1-2, with D possibly TRBD1 on 5 matching bases. The V gene's germline CDR1 is SQVTM and CDR2 ANQGSEA. There are 11 residues in the CDR3. V shed 7 bases and J shed 6 bases, with 12 bases lying between them. The CDR3 region has the DNA TGCAGCGGAGGGACTCATGATGGCTACACCTTC. It specifies CSGGTHDGYTF.

V and J are TRBV6-6 and TRBJ1-4; D is ambiguous. The CDR3 is 15 amino acids. V was clipped by 8 bases and J by 0 bases, with 13 bases between them. Germline loops: CDR1 MNHNY, CDR2 SVGAGI (reference sequence). CDR3 nucleotides: TGTGCCAGCTCTGCCCTGCCCCCAACTAATGAAAAACTGTTTTTT. Translated, it gives CASSALPPTNEKLFF.

V usage is TRBV23-1 and J usage is TRBJ2-7; no clear D. TRBV23-1 is marked as an open reading frame, function uncertain. V was pared by 4 bases and J by 0 bases, with 10 bases between. CDR3 size: 14 residues. CDR3 DNA: TGCGCCAGCAGTCCCCGGACCTACTCCTACGAGCAGTACTTC. Residues: CASSPRTYSYEQYF.

The chain is built from TRBV30 and TRBJ2-2, with 9 nucleotides matching TRBD2. Germline V gene data show CDR1 as GTSNPN and CDR2 as SVGIG (reference sequence). With V trimmed by 0 bases and J by 5 bases, 4 bases remained unmatched. CDR3 length: 15 amino acids. As DNA, the CDR3 is TGTGCCTGGAGTGTAAAGAGCGGGGGGACCGGGGAGCTGTTTTTT. Its protein is CAWSVKSGGTGELFF.

The genes are TRBV14 and TRBJ1-3; D is unresolved. Germline assignment: CDR1 SGHDN and CDR2 FVKESK. The CDR3 length is 14 residues. V was cut by 0 bases and J by 4 bases, with 7 bases left in between. In DNA form, the CDR3 reads TGTGCCAGCAGCCAAGAATACAGAGGAAACACCATATATTTT. It codes for CASSQEYRGNTIYF. The full variable domain, with the rest looked up from reference TRBV14 and TRBJ1-3, is EAGVTQFPSHSVIEKGQTVTLRCDPISGHDNLYWYRRVMGKEIKFLLHFVKESKQDESGMPNNRFLAERTGGTYSTLKVQPAELEDSGVYFCASSQEYRGNTIYFGEGSWLTVV.

V and J are TRBV5-6 and TRBJ1-5, with D tentatively TRBD1 (6 bases). Germline CDR1 SGHDT, CDR2 YYEEEE. V lost 2 bases to trimming and J lost 2 bases, with 14 bases between them. The CDR3 consists of 16 residues. The CDR3 spells CASSFGGWGGNQPQHF. In DNA form, the CDR3 reads TGTGCCAGCAGCTTCGGGGGCTGGGGAGGCAATCAGCCCCAGCATTTT.

The V call is TRBV6-6, the J call TRBJ2-3; D uncertain. The CDR3 extends over 15 amino acids. The V end lost 7 bases, the J end lost 3 bases, and 17 bases lay between the germline ends. The germline V gene encodes CDR1 MNHNY and CDR2 SVGAGI (reference sequence). The chain's CDR3 is CASIKFLSRTDTQYF. The CDR3 coding sequence is TGTGCCAGCATAAAGTTCCTATCGAGGACAGATACGCAGTATTTT.

As regards this clone: Other DNA variants within this sample encode the same CDR3. The chain recombines TRBV21-1 with TRBJ2-7; the tabulated D call, TRBD1, remains unverified against the DNA. TRBV21-1 is reported as a pseudogene. This CDR3 has 14 residues. The CDR3 DNA reads TGTGCCAGCAGCAAAGGGACAGTACACTACGAGCAGTACTTC. This sequence encodes CASSKGTVHYEQYF.

This chain links TRBV19 with TRBJ1-6; 8 bases are shared with TRBD1. CDR1 is LNHDA, CDR2 SQIVND, per germline (reference sequence). The CDR3 totals 15 residues. V shed 3 bases and J 9 bases; nucleotides not matched to a gene: 7. CDR3 region: CASSIRTGSGSPLHF. For the CDR3, the DNA is TGTGCCAGTAGTATCCGGACAGGGAGCGGTTCACCCCTCCACTTT. The full variable domain, completed using reference TRBV19 and TRBJ1-6, is DGGITQSPKYLFRKEGQNVTLSCEQNLNHDAMYWYRQDPGQGLRLIYYSQIVNDFQKGDIAEGYSVSREKKESFPLTVTSAQKNPTAFYLCASSIRTGSGSPLHFGNGTRLTVT.

This clone was recorded a few times. This sequence joins TRBV7-9 and TRBJ2-2; D gene uncertain. This CDR3 comprises 14 residues. V was cut by 2 bases and J by 3 bases, with 7 bases left in between. The germline V gene encodes CDR1 SEHNR and CDR2 FQNEAQ (reference sequence). The CDR3 region has the DNA TGTGCCAGCAGCTTAAACGATTACACCGGGGAGCTGTTTTTT. It is translated as CASSLNDYTGELFF.

CDR3 residues: CASRAEVGASPLHF. The DNA for the CDR3 is TGTGCCAGCAGAGCCGAGGTGGGGGCCTCACCCCTCCACTTT. J is TRBJ1-6 and V is TRBV6-1, with a possible D match to TRBD1 (6 bases). CDR1 and CDR2 from the germline V gene are MNHNS and SASEGT. Trimming pared 6 bases from V and 10 bases from J, leaving 16 bases between. The CDR3 is 14 residues long.

CDR3 amino acids: CASRWDGANYGYTF. For the CDR3, the DNA is TGTGCCAGCCGCTGGGACGGAGCTAACTATGGCTACACCTTC. V is TRBV2 and J is TRBJ1-2; D perhaps matches TRBD1 (5 bases). V was cut by 8 bases and J by 0 bases, with 13 bases left in between. CDR3 length: 14 residues. Germline CDR1 is SNHLY and CDR2 is FYNNEI.

DNA of the CDR3: TGTGCCTGGAGTGTACATCAGAGGAGGTATAATTCACCCCTCCACTTT. It encodes CAWSVHQRRYNSPLHF. The chain is built from TRBV30 and TRBJ1-6; no clear D. The CDR3 has 16 amino acids. Germline V gene data show CDR1 as GTSNPN and CDR2 as SVGIG (reference sequence). V was pared by 0 bases and J by 4 bases, with 13 bases between.

This clone was counted between two and nine times. The chain links TRBV4-3 to TRBJ2-7, with TRBD1 as a possible D gene (6 bases). The CDR3 is 14 amino acids. Trimming cost V 0 bases and J 2 bases, with 8 bases left between them. In germline, CDR1 is LGHNA, CDR2 YSLEER. The CDR3 spells CASSQDRGPYEQYF. CDR3 in DNA: TGCGCCAGCAGCCAAGACAGGGGTCCCTACGAGCAGTACTTC.